Below, 17 T cell receptor beta chains from the same sample are listed, as sequenced in a study of blood T cell repertoires in COVID-19. The method was immunoSEQ multiplex PCR; TCRdb's version includes in-frame clones alone and lacks a portion of them. The data hold about 240,000 clones, with roughly four fifths observed a single time. Specimen: peripheral blood. Every receptor here comes from a woman aged 60-75 years with active or convalescent COVID-19.

V gene TRBV6-1 combines with J gene TRBJ2-7; possibly TRBD1 for D (6 bases). The CDR3 consists of 14 residues. V dropped 1 base and J dropped 5 bases, with 12 bases sitting between them. CDR1 and CDR2 (germline): MNHNS, SASEGT. The CDR3 sequence: CASSEGTGFHEQYF. As DNA, the CDR3 is TGTGCCAGCAGTGAAGGTACAGGGTTCCACGAGCAGTACTTC.

The sample holds a few counts of this clone. V and J are TRBV19 and TRBJ2-3; a possible D gene is TRBD2 (6 bases). The CDR3 totals 15 residues. The V and J ends lost 3 bases and 0 bases respectively, with 10 bases between them. The germline V gene has CDR1 LNHDA and CDR2 SQIVND (reference sequence). CDR3 DNA sequence: TGTGCCAGTAGTATGGGAGGCGCTAGCACAGATACGCAGTATTTT. Encoded protein: CASSMGGASTDTQYF. The full variable domain, rest sourced from reference TRBV19 and TRBJ2-3, is DGGITQSPKYLFRKEGQNVTLSCEQNLNHDAMYWYRQDPGQGLRLIYYSQIVNDFQKGDIAEGYSVSREKKESFPLTVTSAQKNPTAFYLCASSMGGASTDTQYFGPGTRLTVL.

The V call is TRBV19, the J call TRBJ1-1; the D gene is possibly TRBD1 (6 bases). The length of the CDR3 is 13 residues. Trimming shortened V by 6 bases and J by 5 bases, and 13 bases separated the two germline ends. Germline lookup yields CDR1 LNHDA and CDR2 SQIVND (reference sequence). Here the CDR3 reads CASSDRRGTEAFF. The CDR3 DNA follows: TGTGCCAGTAGCGATCGCAGGGGAACTGAAGCTTTCTTT. The whole variable domain, filled in from reference TRBV19 and TRBJ1-1, reads DGGITQSPKYLFRKEGQNVTLSCEQNLNHDAMYWYRQDPGQGLRLIYYSQIVNDFQKGDIAEGYSVSREKKESFPLTVTSAQKNPTAFYLCASSDRRGTEAFFGQGTRLTVV.

The chain has TRBV6-5 and TRBJ1-6, with 7 bases fitting TRBD1. The length of the CDR3 is 15 residues. CDR1 MNHEY and CDR2 SVGAGI come from the germline V gene. The V segment lost 2 bases and the J segment 7 bases; nucleotides outside the gene matches: 5. The CDR3 region has the DNA TGTGCCAGCAGTTACCAGGGGGACTCAAATTCACCCCTCCACTTT. This gives the protein CASSYQGDSNSPLHF.

The rearrangement joins TRBV2 to TRBJ2-2; D is unresolved. V was pared by 4 bases and J by 2 bases, with 14 bases between. The CDR3 consists of 16 residues. Germline V gene lookup returns CDR1 SNHLY and CDR2 FYNNEI. In DNA, the CDR3 is TGTGCCAGCAGTGTGCGTCATTTCTTAAACACCGGGGAGCTGTTTTTT. Translated: CASSVRHFLNTGELFF.

This clone turned up a few times. V and J are TRBV28 and TRBJ1-2; D perhaps matches TRBD1 (6 bases). V was pared by 6 bases and J by 6 bases, with 20 bases between. Germline CDR1 is MDHEN and CDR2 is SYDVKM. CDR3 length: 15 residues. Here the CDR3 reads CASRTEGGVGDGYTF. The CDR3 DNA reads TGTGCCAGCAGAACCGAAGGGGGAGTTGGTGATGGCTACACCTTC.

This CDR3 is CATSRGQGVNEKLFF. The CDR3 DNA follows: TGTGCCACCAGCAGAGGACAGGGGGTAAATGAAAAACTGTTTTTT. V gene TRBV15 combines with J gene TRBJ1-4, with TRBD1 matching 9 bases. Germline assignment: CDR1 LNHNV and CDR2 YYDKDF (reference sequence). V shed 1 base, J shed 5 bases, and the junction held 2 bases outside the gene matches. The CDR3 is 15 residues long.

This clone was seen just once. The V and J genes are TRBV5-4 and TRBJ1-6, with unresolved D. The V and J ends lost 4 bases and 7 bases respectively, with 12 bases between them. CDR3 length: 14 amino acids. In germline, CDR1 is SGHNT, CDR2 YYREEE (reference sequence). The CDR3 DNA sequence: TGTGCCAGCAGCAGGAGGTTTAGCAATTCACCCCTCCACTTT. Translation: CASSRRFSNSPLHF.

The V and J genes are TRBV7-5 and TRBJ1-2; TRBD1 is the table's D call, not checked against the DNA. TRBV7-5 is marked as a pseudogene. The CDR3 extends over 13 amino acids. The CDR3 loop is CARSRFKGGGYTF. Here the CDR3 DNA reads TGTGCCAGAAGCCGATTCAAAGGGGGTGGCTACACCTTC.

J is TRBJ1-2 and V is TRBV3-1 (or the pseudogene TRBV3-2); 10 bases match TRBD1. After removal of 1 base from V and 4 bases from J, the junction contained 3 bases not matched to a gene. CDR1 and CDR2 from the germline V gene are LGHDT and YNNKEL (reference sequence). The CDR3 loop spans 15 amino acids. The CDR3 nucleotides are TGTGCCAGCAGCCAAGCCGGGACAGGGGCCTATGGCTACACCTTC. It encodes CASSQAGTGAYGYTF.

V gene TRBV24-1 combines with J gene TRBJ1-4; TRBD1 agrees at 8 bases. The CDR3 length is 16 residues. The trim removed 3 bases at V and 7 bases at J, leaving 9 bases unmatched. The germline CDR1 and CDR2 sequences are KGHDR and SFDVKD. The CDR3 DNA reads TGTGCCACCAGTGATCTCTCAGACAGGGGAATTGAAAAACTGTTTTTT. This codes for CATSDLSDRGIEKLFF.

J is TRBJ2-2 and V is TRBV7-3, with 10 bases matching TRBD1. The CDR3 runs to 16 residues. Per the germline V gene, CDR1 is SGHTA and CDR2 is FQGTGA. V lost 5 bases to trimming and J lost 7 bases; unmatched junction nucleotides: 10. Here the CDR3 DNA reads TGTGCCAGCAGCCCCCAGACAGGGGGCCTCGGCGGGGAGCTGTTTTTT. Translation: CASSPQTGGLGGELFF.

The chain employs TRBV29-1 and TRBJ2-7; 8 positions agree with TRBD1. This CDR3 region has 12 residues. Germline V CDR1 and CDR2: SQVTM, ANQGSEA. The V gene end was trimmed by 8 bases and the J gene end by 3 bases; junction bases not matched to a gene: 6. In DNA, the CDR3 is TGCAGCACCACAGGGGGGTACTACGAGCAGTACTTC. It codes for CSTTGGYYEQYF.

The chain links TRBV3-1 (or the pseudogene TRBV3-2) to TRBJ1-6; a weak D match, TRBD1 (5 bases). Germline V lookup: CDR1 LGHDT, CDR2 YNNKEL (reference sequence). The CDR3 spans 13 residues. The V and J ends lost 2 bases and 11 bases respectively, with 10 bases between them. The CDR3 coding sequence is TGTGCCAGCAGCCAAAGCAAGGGGACACCCCTCCACTTT. This sequence encodes CASSQSKGTPLHF.

This chain links TRBV2 with TRBJ1-6; no definite D call. This CDR3 is 16 amino acids long. V lost 6 bases to trimming and J lost 0 bases, with 12 bases between them. The germline gives CDR1 SNHLY, CDR2 FYNNEI. In DNA, the CDR3 is TGTGCCAGCAGGGGGAGGGAGAACTCCTATAATTCACCCCTCCACTTT. Translation: CASRGRENSYNSPLHF.

The chain carries TRBV5-5 and TRBJ1-2; D gene uncertain. Per the germline V gene, CDR1 is SGHKS and CDR2 is YYEKEE (reference sequence). CDR3 size: 16 residues. The ends were cut back, 0 bases at V and 3 bases at J, with 15 bases in the middle. CDR3 nucleotides: TGTGCCAGCAGCTTGGTTTCCGGGGTCAGCTACTATGGCTACACCTTC. It encodes CASSLVSGVSYYGYTF.

The rearrangement links TRBV5-1 to TRBJ2-3; TRBD1 matches 9 bases. Losses at the gene ends were 4 bases for V and 2 bases for J; bases not matched to a gene: 8. There are 16 residues in the CDR3. Germline V gives CDR1 SGHRS, CDR2 YFSETQ. CDR3 sequence reads: CASSMGQGPTTDTQYF. DNA for the CDR3: TGCGCCAGCAGCATGGGACAGGGTCCGACCACAGATACGCAGTATTTT.